The rows below give T cell receptor beta chains drawn from one sample of a study of breast tumors, draining lymph nodes, adjacent tissues. One entry per CDR3 protein, called by TCRdb with MiXCR from the multiplex PCR reads. This sample has some 49,000 distinct CDR3 sequences; roughly 24% occur once, and the top ten carry approximately 8.1%. Sequencing used breast tumor tissue. The receptors were sampled from a female donor with breast cancer. Some clones in this sample may be carry-over from other donors' samples. Each CDR3 is given with its conserved first and last residue. Fields, in order: J gene, V gene, D gene, CDR3 protein. A D gene is named only where the DNA matches it firmly.

J gene: TRBJ1-6; V gene: TRBV18; D gene: TRBD1; CDR3 protein: CASSPFMGQGSYNSPLHF
J gene: TRBJ2-5; V gene: TRBV20-1; D gene: TRBD1; CDR3 protein: CSALDRDQETQYF
J gene: TRBJ2-1; V gene: TRBV28; D gene: TRBD2; CDR3 protein: CASTRLAGDDNEQFF
J gene: TRBJ2-3; V gene: TRBV4-1; D gene: -; CDR3 protein: CASSPGTSTDTQYF
J gene: TRBJ1-2; V gene: TRBV19; D gene: -; CDR3 protein: CASRPQGLGYGYTF
J gene: TRBJ2-7; V gene: TRBV2; D gene: TRBD1; CDR3 protein: CASKTGQGVYEQYF
J gene: TRBJ1-2; V gene: TRBV6-4; D gene: TRBD1; CDR3 protein: CATHRTGKEFGYTF
J gene: TRBJ1-3; V gene: TRBV20-1; D gene: -; CDR3 protein: CSARDGSSGNTIYF
J gene: TRBJ1-5; V gene: TRBV20-1; D gene: -; CDR3 protein: CSARRTVNQPQHF
J gene: TRBJ2-7; V gene: TRBV5-1; D gene: -; CDR3 protein: CASSLVGPTYEQYF
J gene: TRBJ2-7; V gene: TRBV7-9; D gene: -; CDR3 protein: CASSLSGDEQYF
J gene: TRBJ1-6; V gene: TRBV28; D gene: TRBD1; CDR3 protein: CASSFRQGSPGSPFYNSPLHF
J gene: TRBJ2-7; V gene: TRBV13; D gene: -; CDR3 protein: CASSVEGRAAYEQYF
J gene: TRBJ1-2; V gene: TRBV29-1; D gene: -; CDR3 protein: CSVDSSGGRYYGYTF
J gene: TRBJ1-1; V gene: TRBV28; D gene: -; CDR3 protein: CASSLRTSEAFF
J gene: TRBJ2-1; V gene: TRBV28; D gene: -; CDR3 protein: CASSLSEGRVYYNEQFF
J gene: TRBJ2-7; V gene: TRBV7-8; D gene: TRBD1; CDR3 protein: CASSFTTGGYEQYF
J gene: TRBJ2-5; V gene: TRBV24-1; D gene: TRBD1; CDR3 protein: CATSGQGVQETQYF
J gene: TRBJ2-7; V gene: TRBV30; D gene: TRBD1; CDR3 protein: CAWGTGPYEQYF
J gene: TRBJ1-5; V gene: TRBV6-1; D gene: -; CDR3 protein: CASSEATAGWPQHF
J gene: TRBJ1-2; V gene: TRBV15; D gene: -; CDR3 protein: CATSRDLVGKRDGYTF
J gene: TRBJ1-1; V gene: TRBV19; D gene: -; CDR3 protein: CASSRRTAAGAEAFF
J gene: TRBJ2-7; V gene: TRBV6-2/TRBV6-3; D gene: -; CDR3 protein: CASSPRLEGSYEQYF
J gene: TRBJ1-2; V gene: TRBV5-1; D gene: -; CDR3 protein: CASSLVGEGDYGYTF
J gene: TRBJ1-3; V gene: TRBV15; D gene: -; CDR3 protein: CATSRGGASSGNTIYF
J gene: TRBJ2-3; V gene: TRBV10-3; D gene: TRBD1; CDR3 protein: CAIRDPGQGADTQYF
J gene: TRBJ2-1; V gene: TRBV20-1; D gene: -; CDR3 protein: CSVDVALYNEQFF
J gene: TRBJ2-1; V gene: TRBV19; D gene: TRBD2; CDR3 protein: CASSIDEQSGGAQNEQFF
J gene: TRBJ2-1; V gene: TRBV18; D gene: -; CDR3 protein: CASSPGGIEQFF
J gene: TRBJ2-1; V gene: TRBV7-9; D gene: -; CDR3 protein: CASSLAGGRSYNEQFF
J gene: TRBJ2-1; V gene: TRBV7-3; D gene: TRBD1; CDR3 protein: CASSNRDRGSGNEQFF
J gene: TRBJ2-1; V gene: TRBV7-7; D gene: -; CDR3 protein: CASSYGPEAYNEQFF
J gene: TRBJ2-7; V gene: TRBV6-2/TRBV6-3; D gene: TRBD1; CDR3 protein: CASRTGTGPYEQYF
J gene: TRBJ1-5; V gene: TRBV20-1; D gene: TRBD1; CDR3 protein: CSASDGTVGIEAQHF
J gene: TRBJ2-4; V gene: TRBV6-4; D gene: -; CDR3 protein: CASSVHSRVGGRGKNIQYF
J gene: TRBJ2-5; V gene: TRBV7-9; D gene: -; CDR3 protein: CASSQGPSGVKETQYF
J gene: TRBJ1-6; V gene: TRBV12-3/TRBV12-4; D gene: -; CDR3 protein: CASRWGQNNSPLHF
J gene: TRBJ2-1; V gene: TRBV20-1; D gene: TRBD2; CDR3 protein: CSARVWTSGGARDEQFF
J gene: TRBJ1-6; V gene: TRBV3-1; D gene: -; CDR3 protein: CASSQQGVSPLHF
J gene: TRBJ2-2; V gene: TRBV28; D gene: TRBD1; CDR3 protein: CASSSGTGGTGELFF
J gene: TRBJ1-6; V gene: TRBV30; D gene: -; CDR3 protein: CAWNRGPNSPLHF